The TCR beta chain described here comes from a study of blood T cell repertoires in COVID-19. About the research overall: PBMCs, B-cell-depleted T cells, or T cells provided the cDNA or gDNA that made up the material.

This clone is labeled as medium-sized (0.01 to 0.1%). Original handling: Amplifying reference gene primers gave estimates of nucleated cell counts. Libraries were prepared by immunoSEQ multiplex PCR; TCRdb keeps only in-frame clonotypes and omits some of them. That table gives V, J and clone size, and the DNA gave D and trimming. The repertoire includes 50,000 to 65,000 clones, roughly four fifths of them detected once, and approximately 6.8% sits in the top ten. Sequencing used peripheral blood. The TCR originated in a woman between 45 and 65 years old with active or convalescent COVID-19.

The DNA of the CDR3 is TGTGCCAGCAGTCCCTCTCCCCACATTCAAGCTGAAGCTTTCTTT. Translation: CASSPSPHIQAEAFF. The chain is built from TRBV6-2 or TRBV6-3 and TRBJ1-1; D is ambiguous. Germline loops: CDR1 MNHEY, CDR2 SVGEGT. V lost 5 bases, J lost 6 bases, and 19 bases lay in between. This CDR3 is 15 amino acids long.